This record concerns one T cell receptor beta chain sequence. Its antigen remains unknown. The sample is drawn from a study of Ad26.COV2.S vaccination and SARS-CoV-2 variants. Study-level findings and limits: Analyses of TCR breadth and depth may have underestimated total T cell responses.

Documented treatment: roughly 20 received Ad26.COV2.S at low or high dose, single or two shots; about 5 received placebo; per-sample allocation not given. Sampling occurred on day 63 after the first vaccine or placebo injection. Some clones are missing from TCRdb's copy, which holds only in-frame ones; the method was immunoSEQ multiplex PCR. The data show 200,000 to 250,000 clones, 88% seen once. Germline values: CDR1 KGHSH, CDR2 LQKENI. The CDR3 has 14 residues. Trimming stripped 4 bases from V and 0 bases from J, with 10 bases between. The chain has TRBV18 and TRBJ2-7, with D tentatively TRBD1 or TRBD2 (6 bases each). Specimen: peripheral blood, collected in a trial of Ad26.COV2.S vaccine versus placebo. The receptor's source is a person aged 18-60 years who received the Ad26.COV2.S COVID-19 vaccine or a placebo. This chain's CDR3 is CASSLGGPSYEQYF. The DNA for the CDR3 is TGTGCCAGCTCACTGGGGGGCCCCTCCTACGAGCAGTACTTC.